This TCR beta chain was sequenced during a study of vaccination and CD4 T cells after COVID-19 (dated by TCRdb to the early 2020s). About the study as a whole: Convalescent patients had a positive SARS-CoV-2 result on nasal swab PCR, and of these patients, fewer than ten had mild disease and one had severe disease. Post-COVID blood samples from convalescent patients were collected a median of around 100 days after diagnosis, with a range of roughly 35 to 170 days. Participants got two doses of the Pfizer-BioNTech BNT162b2 vaccine (n=8) or two doses of the Moderna mRNA-1273 vaccine (n=2). Control cultures used a CEFX viral epitope pool as positive control, an HIV-1 Nef peptide pool as negative control, or no peptide. The convalescent cohort included six males and four females, with two Hispanic individuals, seven Caucasians, two Asians and one multiracial person. In ten to eleven COVID-19 convalescent patients and a handful of infection-naive healthy vaccine recipients, the spike-specific CD4+ TCR repertoire before mRNA vaccination was compared with the repertoire after mRNA vaccination. Post-vaccine blood samples were obtained a median of around 74 days after the second vaccine dose, with a range of roughly 14 to 241 days. Overlapping spike peptide pools from SARS-CoV-2 and from the common cold coronaviruses HCoV-NL63, HCoV-OC43 and HCoV-229E were used as culture stimuli.

Broad study findings and their caveats: Although the median number of SARS-CoV-2-reactive clonotypes went up from 20 to 25 after infection to around 40 after vaccination, the increase was not significant. Of the vaccine-specific clones found in convalescent patients, nearly all (304 of 307) were mono-reactive for SARS-CoV-2 spike instead of being cross-reactive with common cold coronaviruses. The number of convalescent patients in the study was relatively small, and the study did not examine early timepoints following natural infection. In convalescent patients, a median roughly 87% of post-vaccine SARS-CoV-2-reactive clones were detected only after vaccination, and vaccine-specific priming was suggested by this finding.

The intended sense of this specimen's treatment or condition label: approximately 11-day PBMC culture with coronavirus spike peptide pools or control peptides (ViraFEST assay). The ViraFEST assay, used in the study, expanded antigen-specific T cells with peptide pools and then identified the expanded clonotypes through TCR sequencing. Positive SARS-CoV-2 PCR tests in the convalescent patients dated from March to December 2020, before Alpha, Beta and Delta variants emerged in the United States. Each well held 2 million to 2.5 million PBMCs cultured with approximately 10 ug/ml peptide pools in IMDM containing approximately 5% human AB serum and approximately 10 IU/ml IL-2. Half of the culture medium was replaced with fresh IL-2-containing medium on days 3 and 7. Once the cells had been in culture for around ten days, the EasySep CD4+ T cell isolation kit was used to isolate CD4+ T cells by negative selection. PBMCs were separated from whole blood using Ficoll-Paque Plus gradient centrifugation and then either used fresh or cryopreserved at -140C. Each culture condition was generally run in triplicate wells.

The receptor library was made with PCR. DNA from cultured CD4+ T cells underwent TCR sequencing with the Oncomine TCR Beta short-read assay at the Johns Hopkins FTIC core. The QIAamp micro DNA kit was used to extract genomic DNA from the cultured CD4+ T cells. The Oncomine TCR Beta libraries from cultured CD4+ T cells were pooled using unique dual indexes and then sequenced on an Illumina iSeq 100. Under the source paper's analysis protocol: Non-productive sequences were removed, and CDR3s not starting with C, not ending with F or W, or shorter than 7 amino acids were discarded. The MANAFEST web application identified antigen-specific clonotypes by comparing peptide-stimulated wells against reference wells and other culture wells. Positive clones required FDR below 0.05, an odds ratio above 5, and productive frequency above 0.1% in at least two of three replicate wells. Cross-reactive clonotypes were defined as significantly expanded in both SARS-CoV-2 spike wells and at least one common cold coronavirus spike condition. Levenshtein distances (stringdist) and unrooted phylogenetic trees (ape) in R version 3.6.1 were used to assess CDR3 homology. In TCRdb, the public reads were trimmed at Q25 with fastp and aligned with MiXCR, with productive beta chains retained. Here each entry gathers all rows of one CDR3 protein and keeps the most common genes and DNA. The V and J calls were not made by the authors but by TCRdb's processing. The sample table shows 7,600 or so distinct CDR3 sequences, and 20% to 25% are seen once. About 22% of the sample lies in the top ten.

Concerning this clonotype: Its antigen is not yet known. Base qualities are not provided; no much larger clone lies one nucleotide away.

From the cysteine up to the phenylalanine, the CDR3 has a length of 16 residues. The only DNA kept is the CDR3, 48 bases in frame from the first base. CDR1 and CDR2 (KGHSH, LQKENI) derive from the germline V gene. Deletion took 1 base off V and 5 bases off J, with a span of 17 bases between the germline ends. The rearrangement combines TRBV18 with TRBJ2-5; TRBD1 is possibly the D segment (5 matching bases). This sequence was found in a human donor who had recovered from COVID-19. The material was CD4+ T cells from blood, cultured in vitro, obtained after SARS-CoV-2 vaccination. The CDR3 corresponds to CASSPLRPGKGETQYF. DNA sequence: TGTGCCAGCTCACCACTGCGCCCGGGCAAGGGGGAGACCCAGTACTTC.